The 10 T cell receptor beta chains presented below share a single source sample, sequenced in a study of control samples from healthy donors and cancer patients. Clones were sequenced by immunoSEQ multiplex PCR, and TCRdb holds only the in-frame ones, with some missing. The data hold more than 95,000 clones, with over 80% observed a single time. The specimen sequenced was PBMCs. Source of these receptors: a man at least 80 years old with head and neck cancer.

The genes are TRBV5-1 and TRBJ2-1; D perhaps matches TRBD1 (5 bases). Germline CDR1 reads SGHRS; CDR2 reads YFSETQ. This CDR3 is 13 amino acids long. The V and J ends lost 1 base and 6 bases respectively, with 8 bases between them. The CDR3, as DNA: TGCGCCAGCAGCTTGCCCAGGGCCAATGAGCAGTTCTTC. The encoded protein is CASSLPRANEQFF.

This clone was observed a single time. The chain is built from TRBV30 and TRBJ1-1, with D unclear. The CDR3 consists of 11 residues. Trimming cost V 6 bases and J 3 bases, with 8 bases left between them. Germline lookup yields CDR1 GTSNPN and CDR2 SVGIG (reference sequence). The CDR3 region is CACSEYTEAFF. The CDR3, as DNA: TGTGCCTGTTCAGAGTACACTGAAGCTTTCTTT.

This clone occurred a few times. The rearrangement joins TRBV14 to TRBJ2-3, with a possible D match to TRBD2 (6 bases). The germline V and J ends were trimmed by 0 bases and 10 bases, with 11 bases remaining between them. In germline, CDR1 is SGHDN, CDR2 FVKESK. The CDR3 totals 13 residues. CDR3 sequence: CASSQDLGEAQYF. CDR3 in DNA: TGTGCCAGCAGCCAAGATCTAGGGGAGGCGCAGTATTTT. The variable domain in full, with the rest retrieved from reference TRBV14 and TRBJ2-3, is EAGVTQFPSHSVIEKGQTVTLRCDPISGHDNLYWYRRVMGKEIKFLLHFVKESKQDESGMPNNRFLAERTGGTYSTLKVQPAELEDSGVYFCASSQDLGEAQYFGPGTRLTVL.

The V call is TRBV4-2, the J call TRBJ2-3; 10 bases align to TRBD2. The V gene's germline CDR1 is LGHNA and CDR2 YNFKEQ. CDR3 length: 16 residues. V shed 4 bases, J shed 4 bases, and the junction held 8 bases outside the gene matches. This CDR3 reads CASSRRGLAEADTQYF. CDR3 coding DNA: TGTGCCAGCAGCCGACGAGGACTAGCGGAAGCAGATACGCAGTATTTT.

The rearrangement joins TRBV7-9 to TRBJ1-1; the D gene is possibly TRBD1 (6 bases). Deletions cut 5 bases from V and 4 bases from J, with 14 bases between. There are 14 residues in the CDR3. Germline lookup yields CDR1 SEHNR and CDR2 FQNEAQ (reference sequence). DNA of the CDR3: TGTGCCAGCAGCCCCACAGGGCTCAGCACTGAAGCTTTCTTT. Residues: CASSPTGLSTEAFF. Using reference TRBV7-9 and TRBJ1-1 for the parts outside the CDR3, the full variable domain is DTGVSQNPRHKITKRGQNVTFRCDPISEHNRLYWYRQTLGQGPEFLTYFQNEAQLEKSRLLSDRFSAERPKGSFSTLEIQRTEQGDSAMYLCASSPTGLSTEAFFGQGTRLTVV.

The CDR3 sequence: CASSVGSLAKNIQYF. The CDR3 nucleotides are TGTGCCAGCAGCGTAGGCAGCCTAGCCAAAAACATTCAGTACTTC. V usage is TRBV9 and J usage is TRBJ2-4, with unresolved D. Trimming took 0 bases from V and 0 from J, leaving 7 bases between them. The CDR3 spans 15 residues. Germline CDR1 reads SGDLS; CDR2 reads YYNGEE.

V gene TRBV6-5 combines with J gene TRBJ2-7; 11 nucleotides match TRBD1. Germline values: CDR1 MNHEY, CDR2 SVGAGI. The CDR3 length is 15 residues. V shed 6 bases and J 1 base; nucleotides not matched to a gene: 5. CDR3 nucleotides: TGTGCCAGCAGCCAAGGGACAGGGGGATCCTACGAGCAGTACTTC. Its protein product is CASSQGTGGSYEQYF.

The chain combines TRBV4-3 with TRBJ1-1; tentatively, D is TRBD1 (5 bases). V dropped 2 bases and J dropped 0 bases, with 10 bases sitting between them. The germline CDR1 and CDR2 sequences are LGHNA and YSLEER. The CDR3 is made up of 15 amino acids. The CDR3 loop is CASSQLRGMNTEAFF. The CDR3 DNA follows: TGCGCCAGCAGCCAACTCCGGGGGATGAACACTGAAGCTTTCTTT.

The rearrangement joins TRBV9 to TRBJ2-2; TRBD2 agrees at 9 bases. V gave up 0 bases and J gave up 3 bases; unmatched junction bases: 0. Germline CDR1 is SGDLS and CDR2 is YYNGEE. This CDR3 is built from 15 residues. In DNA, the CDR3 is TGTGCCAGCAGCGTAGTAGCGGGAGACACCGGGGAGCTGTTTTTT. It yields the protein CASSVVAGDTGELFF.

V and J are TRBV5-4 and TRBJ2-3; 11 bases fit TRBD2. V shed 0 bases, J shed 5 bases, and the junction held 5 bases outside the gene matches. CDR3 length: 16 residues. The germline gives CDR1 SGHNT, CDR2 YYREEE (reference sequence). The CDR3 loop is CASSLAPSGGRDTQYF. CDR3 DNA sequence: TGTGCCAGCAGCTTGGCCCCTAGCGGGGGGAGAGATACGCAGTATTTT.